This TCR beta chain emerged from a study of blood T cell repertoires in COVID-19. With 1 base removed from V and 3 bases from J, the gap between germline ends came to 15 bases. Germline values: CDR1 GTSNPN, CDR2 SVGIG (reference sequence). The CDR3 covers 15 residues. Clones were read by immunoSEQ multiplex PCR, and TCRdb kept only the in-frame ones, dropping some. The profile covers more than 110,000 clones, with 77% appearing a single time and roughly 9% taken by the ten largest. The TCR was taken from a woman aged 45-59 years with active or convalescent COVID-19. The chain uses TRBV30 and TRBJ1-1; possible D gene TRBD1, 6 bases. Sequenced: peripheral blood. CDR3 region: CAWSGQAWRDTEAFF. The CDR3, as DNA: TGTGCCTGGAGTGGACAGGCTTGGAGAGACACTGAAGCTTTCTTT. Full variable domain (remainder filled in from reference TRBV30 and TRBJ1-1): SQTIHQWPATLVQPVGSPLSLECTVEGTSNPNLYWYRQAAGRGLQLLFYSVGIGQISSEVPQNLSASRPQDRQFILSSKKLLLSDSGFYLCAWSGQAWRDTEAFFGQGTRLTVV.